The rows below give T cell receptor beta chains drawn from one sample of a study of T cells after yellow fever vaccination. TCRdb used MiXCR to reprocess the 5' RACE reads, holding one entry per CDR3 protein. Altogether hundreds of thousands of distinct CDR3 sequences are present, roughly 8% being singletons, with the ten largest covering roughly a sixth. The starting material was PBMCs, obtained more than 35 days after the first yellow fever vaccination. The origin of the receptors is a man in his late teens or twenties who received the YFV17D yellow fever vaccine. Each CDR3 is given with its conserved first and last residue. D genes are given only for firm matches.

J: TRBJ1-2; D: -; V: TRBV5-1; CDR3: CASSSQGASGYTF
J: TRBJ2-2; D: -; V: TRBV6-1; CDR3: CASRGGNTGDLFF
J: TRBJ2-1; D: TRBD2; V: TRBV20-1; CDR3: CSASLSGGAGYNEQFF
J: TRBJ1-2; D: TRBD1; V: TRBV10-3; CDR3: CAISEPPGQGEDYGYTF
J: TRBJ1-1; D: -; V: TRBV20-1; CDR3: CSASDGMNTEAFF
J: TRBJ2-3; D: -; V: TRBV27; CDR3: CASSSLVFADTQYF
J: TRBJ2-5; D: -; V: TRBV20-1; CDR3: CSARGTASQETQYF
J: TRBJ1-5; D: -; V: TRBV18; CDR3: CASSLEQGSNQPQHF
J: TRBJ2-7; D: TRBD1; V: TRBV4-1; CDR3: CASSQERGQGFYEQYF
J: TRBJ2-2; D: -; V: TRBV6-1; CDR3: CASSLIAGGTGELFF
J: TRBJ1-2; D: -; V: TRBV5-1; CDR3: CASGLGTNYGYTF
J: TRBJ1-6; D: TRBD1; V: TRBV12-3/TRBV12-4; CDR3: CASSLSGQGASPLHF
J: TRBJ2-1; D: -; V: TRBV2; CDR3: CASNGDWGNEQFF
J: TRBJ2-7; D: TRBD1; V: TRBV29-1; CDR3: CSVRPATGPYEQYF
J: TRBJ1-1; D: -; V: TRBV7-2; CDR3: CASSSTGYTEAFF
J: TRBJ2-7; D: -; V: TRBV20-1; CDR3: CSASRDTISYEQYF
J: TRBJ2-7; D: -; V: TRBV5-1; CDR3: CASSSTGREQYF
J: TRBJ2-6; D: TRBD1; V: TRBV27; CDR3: CASSSPWGQGAGANVLTF
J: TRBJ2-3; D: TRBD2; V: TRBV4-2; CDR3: CASSQESGGAVDTQYF
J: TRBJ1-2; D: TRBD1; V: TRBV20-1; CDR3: CSARDGTGPNGYTF
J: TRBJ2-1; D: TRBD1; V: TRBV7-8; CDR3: CASSLVRGQGLSQHYNEQFF
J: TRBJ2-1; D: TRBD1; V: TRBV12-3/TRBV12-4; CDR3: CASSRSRDRGLGEQFF
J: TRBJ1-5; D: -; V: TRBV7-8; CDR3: CASSIHRVREGQPQHF
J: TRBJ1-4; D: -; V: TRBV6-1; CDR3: CASSEVGAGNEKLFF
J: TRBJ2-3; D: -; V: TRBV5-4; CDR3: CASSLAGVRTDTQYF
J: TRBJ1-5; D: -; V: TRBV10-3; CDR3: CAISESWGASQPQHF
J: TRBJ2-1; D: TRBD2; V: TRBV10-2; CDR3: CASSALGLAMNNEQFF
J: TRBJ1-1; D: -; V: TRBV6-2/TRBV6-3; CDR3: CASSYSPGENTEAFF
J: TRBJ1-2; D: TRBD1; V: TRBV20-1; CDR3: CSARDSRTGDYGYTF
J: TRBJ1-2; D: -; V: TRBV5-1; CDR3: CASGPPGRLVGYTF
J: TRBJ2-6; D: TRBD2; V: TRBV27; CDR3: CASSRLAGGPGANVLTF
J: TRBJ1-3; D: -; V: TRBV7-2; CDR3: CASSLAGTDSGNTIYF
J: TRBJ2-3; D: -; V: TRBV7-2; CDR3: CASSLQGMSATQYF
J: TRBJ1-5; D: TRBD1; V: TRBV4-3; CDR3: CASSQDRVDQPQHF
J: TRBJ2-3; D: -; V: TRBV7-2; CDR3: CASRFTGTDTQYF
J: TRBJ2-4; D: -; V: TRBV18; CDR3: CASSPREGSGIQYF
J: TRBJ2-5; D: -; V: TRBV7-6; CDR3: CASSFDGFSAQYF
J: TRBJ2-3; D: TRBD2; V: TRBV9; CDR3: CASSALQGGGIDTQYF
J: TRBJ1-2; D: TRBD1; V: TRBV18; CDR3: CASSRGTGGNYGYTF
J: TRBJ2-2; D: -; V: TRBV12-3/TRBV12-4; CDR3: CASSFLGNTGELFF
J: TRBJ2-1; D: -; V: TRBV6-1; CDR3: CASSEAAGSPAVPQFF
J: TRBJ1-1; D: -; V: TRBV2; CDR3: CASRNTEAFF
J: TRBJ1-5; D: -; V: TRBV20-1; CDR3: CSARDDRYSNQPQHF
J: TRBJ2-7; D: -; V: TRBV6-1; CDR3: CASRPYPGEAGEQYF
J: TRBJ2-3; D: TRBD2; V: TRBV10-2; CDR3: CASSYMTSGHTDTQYF
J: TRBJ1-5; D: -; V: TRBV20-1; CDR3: CSASGQLGGAQHF
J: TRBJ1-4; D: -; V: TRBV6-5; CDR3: CASSYGQANEKLSF
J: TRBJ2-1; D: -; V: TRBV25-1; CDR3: CASSAAPGDRNEQFF
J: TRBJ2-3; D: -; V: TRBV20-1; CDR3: CSAAARENTQYF
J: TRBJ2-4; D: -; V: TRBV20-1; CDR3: CSARDPGGKNIQYF